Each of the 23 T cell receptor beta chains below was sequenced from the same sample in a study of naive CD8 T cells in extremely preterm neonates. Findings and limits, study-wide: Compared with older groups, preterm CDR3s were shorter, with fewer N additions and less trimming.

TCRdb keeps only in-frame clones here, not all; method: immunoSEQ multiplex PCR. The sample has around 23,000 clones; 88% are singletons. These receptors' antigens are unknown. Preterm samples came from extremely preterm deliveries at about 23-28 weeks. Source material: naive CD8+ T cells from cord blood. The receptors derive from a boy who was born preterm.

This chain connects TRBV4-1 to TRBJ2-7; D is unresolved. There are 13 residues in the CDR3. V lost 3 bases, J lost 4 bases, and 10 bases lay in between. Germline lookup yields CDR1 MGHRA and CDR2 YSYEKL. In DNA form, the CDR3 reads TGCGCCAGCAGCCATATCTTGGGATACGAGCAGTACTTC. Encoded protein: CASSHILGYEQYF.

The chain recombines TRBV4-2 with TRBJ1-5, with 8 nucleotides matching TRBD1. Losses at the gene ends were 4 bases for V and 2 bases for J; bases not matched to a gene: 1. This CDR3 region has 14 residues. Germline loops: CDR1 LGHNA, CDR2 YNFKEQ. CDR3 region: CASSLGQGNQPQHF. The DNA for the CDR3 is TGTGCCAGCAGCCTGGGACAGGGCAATCAGCCCCAGCATTTT.

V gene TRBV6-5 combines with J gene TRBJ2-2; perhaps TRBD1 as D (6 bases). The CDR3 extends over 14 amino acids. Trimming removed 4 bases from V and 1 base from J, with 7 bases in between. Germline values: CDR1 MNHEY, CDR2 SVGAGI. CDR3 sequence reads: CASSLGQNTGELFF. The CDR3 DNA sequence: TGTGCCAGCAGTTTGGGACAGAACACCGGGGAGCTGTTTTTT.

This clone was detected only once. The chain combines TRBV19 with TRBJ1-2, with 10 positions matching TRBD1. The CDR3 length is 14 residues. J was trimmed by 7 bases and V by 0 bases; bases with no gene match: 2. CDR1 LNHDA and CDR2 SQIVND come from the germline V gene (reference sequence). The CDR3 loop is CASSIDRTGGGYTF. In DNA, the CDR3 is TGTGCCAGTAGTATAGATCGGACAGGGGGTGGCTACACCTTC.

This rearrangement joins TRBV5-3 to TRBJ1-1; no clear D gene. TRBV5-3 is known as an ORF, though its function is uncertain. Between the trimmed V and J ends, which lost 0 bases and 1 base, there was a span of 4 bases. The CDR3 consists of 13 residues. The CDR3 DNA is TGTGCCAGAAGCTTGGCCAGGAACACTGAAGCTTTCTTT. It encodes CARSLARNTEAFF.

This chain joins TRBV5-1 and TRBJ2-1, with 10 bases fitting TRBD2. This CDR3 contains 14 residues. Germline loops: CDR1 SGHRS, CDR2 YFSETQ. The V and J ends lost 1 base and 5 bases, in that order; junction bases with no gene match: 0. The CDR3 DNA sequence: TGCGCCAGCAGCTTGACTAGCGGGGACAATGAGCAGTTCTTC. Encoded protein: CASSLTSGDNEQFF.

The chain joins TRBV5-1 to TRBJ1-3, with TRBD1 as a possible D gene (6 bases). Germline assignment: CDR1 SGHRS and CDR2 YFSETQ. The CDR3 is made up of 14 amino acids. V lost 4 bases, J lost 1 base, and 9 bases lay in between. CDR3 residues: CASSPTGSGNTIYF. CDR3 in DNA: TGCGCCAGCAGCCCTACAGGGTCTGGAAACACCATATATTTT.

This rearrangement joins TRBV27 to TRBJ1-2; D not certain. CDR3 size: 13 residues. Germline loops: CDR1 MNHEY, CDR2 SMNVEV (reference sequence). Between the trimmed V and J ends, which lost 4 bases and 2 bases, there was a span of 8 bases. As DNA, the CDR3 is TGTGCCAGCAGTTCATCAGAGAACTATGGCTACACCTTC. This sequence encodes CASSSSENYGYTF.

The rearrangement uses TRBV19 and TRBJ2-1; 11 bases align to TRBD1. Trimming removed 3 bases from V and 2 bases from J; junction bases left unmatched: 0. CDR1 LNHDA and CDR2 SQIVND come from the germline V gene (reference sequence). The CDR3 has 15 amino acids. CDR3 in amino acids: CASSMGQGAYNEQFF. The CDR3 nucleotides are TGTGCCAGTAGTATGGGACAGGGGGCCTACAATGAGCAGTTCTTC.

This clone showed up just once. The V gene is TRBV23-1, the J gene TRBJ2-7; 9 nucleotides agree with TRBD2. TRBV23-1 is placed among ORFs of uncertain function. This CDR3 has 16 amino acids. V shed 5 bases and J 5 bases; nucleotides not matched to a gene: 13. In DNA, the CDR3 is TGCGCCAGCAGTGGCGGGGGGGGCTCCTTAAGGGACGAGCAGTACTTC. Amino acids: CASSGGGGSLRDEQYF.

The DNA of the CDR3 is TGCGCCAGCAGTGAGGGACTCTACAATGAGCAGTTCTTC. Protein: CASSEGLYNEQFF. This chain connects TRBV10-2 to TRBJ2-1; tentative D call: TRBD2 (5 bases). With 2 bases removed from V and 3 bases from J, the gap between germline ends came to 5 bases. Germline assignment: CDR1 WSHSY and CDR2 SAAADI. CDR3 length: 13 amino acids.

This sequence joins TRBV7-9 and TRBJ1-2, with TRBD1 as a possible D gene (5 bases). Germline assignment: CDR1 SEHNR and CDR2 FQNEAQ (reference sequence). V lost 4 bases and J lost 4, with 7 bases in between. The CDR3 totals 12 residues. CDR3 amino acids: CASSSDSYGYTF. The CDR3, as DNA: TGTGCCAGCAGCTCCGACAGCTATGGCTACACCTTC.

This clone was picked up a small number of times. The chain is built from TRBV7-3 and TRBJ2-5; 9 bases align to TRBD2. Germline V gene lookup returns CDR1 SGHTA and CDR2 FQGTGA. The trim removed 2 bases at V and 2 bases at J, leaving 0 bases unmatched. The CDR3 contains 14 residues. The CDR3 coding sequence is TGTGCCAGCAGCTTAGCGGGGGGGCAAGAGACCCAGTACTTC. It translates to CASSLAGGQETQYF.

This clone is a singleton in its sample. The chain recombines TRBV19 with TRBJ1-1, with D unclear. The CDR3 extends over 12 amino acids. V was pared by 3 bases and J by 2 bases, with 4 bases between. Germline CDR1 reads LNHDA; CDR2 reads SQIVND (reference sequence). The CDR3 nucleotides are TGTGCCAGTAGTATCAGAAACACTGAAGCTTTCTTT. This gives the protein CASSIRNTEAFF. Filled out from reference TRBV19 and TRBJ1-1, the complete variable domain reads DGGITQSPKYLFRKEGQNVTLSCEQNLNHDAMYWYRQDPGQGLRLIYYSQIVNDFQKGDIAEGYSVSREKKESFPLTVTSAQKNPTAFYLCASSIRNTEAFFGQGTRLTVV.

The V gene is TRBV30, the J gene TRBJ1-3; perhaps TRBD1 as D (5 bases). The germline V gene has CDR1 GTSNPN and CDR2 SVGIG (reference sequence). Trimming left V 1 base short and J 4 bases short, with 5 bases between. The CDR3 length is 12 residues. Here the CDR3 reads CAWSDRGNTIYF. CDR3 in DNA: TGTGCCTGGAGTGACAGGGGAAACACCATATATTTT.

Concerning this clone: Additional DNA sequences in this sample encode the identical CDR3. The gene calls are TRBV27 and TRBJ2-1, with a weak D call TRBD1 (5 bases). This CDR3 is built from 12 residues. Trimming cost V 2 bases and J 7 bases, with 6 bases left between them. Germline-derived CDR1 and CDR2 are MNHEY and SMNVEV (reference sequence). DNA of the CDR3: TGTGCCAGCAGTTTACAGGGAAATGAGCAGTTCTTC. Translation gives CASSLQGNEQFF.

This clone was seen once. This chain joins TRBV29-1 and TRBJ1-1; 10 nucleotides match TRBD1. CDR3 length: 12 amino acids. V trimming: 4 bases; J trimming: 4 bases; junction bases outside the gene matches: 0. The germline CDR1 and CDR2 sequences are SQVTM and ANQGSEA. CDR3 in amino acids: CSVGTGGTEAFF. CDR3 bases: TGCAGCGTTGGGACAGGGGGCACTGAAGCTTTCTTT.

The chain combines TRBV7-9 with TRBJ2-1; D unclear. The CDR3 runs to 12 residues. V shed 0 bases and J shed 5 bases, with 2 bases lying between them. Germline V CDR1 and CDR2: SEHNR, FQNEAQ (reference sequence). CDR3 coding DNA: TGTGCCAGCAGCTTAGCCAACAATGAGCAGTTCTTC. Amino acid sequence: CASSLANNEQFF.

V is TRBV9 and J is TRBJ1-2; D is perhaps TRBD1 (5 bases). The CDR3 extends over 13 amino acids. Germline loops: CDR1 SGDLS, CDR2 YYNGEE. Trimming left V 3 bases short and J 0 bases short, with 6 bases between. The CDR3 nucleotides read TGTGCCAGCAGCGGGACAACTAACTATGGCTACACCTTC. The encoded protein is CASSGTTNYGYTF.

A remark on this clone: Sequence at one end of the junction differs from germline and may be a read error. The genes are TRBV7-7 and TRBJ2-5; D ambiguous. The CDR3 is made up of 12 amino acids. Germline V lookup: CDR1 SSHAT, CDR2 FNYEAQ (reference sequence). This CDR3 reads CASSLEKETQYF. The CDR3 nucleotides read TGTGCTAGCAGCTTAGAAAAAGAGACCCAGTACTTC.

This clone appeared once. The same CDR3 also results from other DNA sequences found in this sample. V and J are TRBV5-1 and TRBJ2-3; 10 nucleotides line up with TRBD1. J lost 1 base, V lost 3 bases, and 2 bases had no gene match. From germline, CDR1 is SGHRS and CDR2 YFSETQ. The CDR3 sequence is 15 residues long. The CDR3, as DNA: TGCGCCAGCAGCTCCGGGACAGGGGGCACAGATACGCAGTATTTT. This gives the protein CASSSGTGGTDTQYF. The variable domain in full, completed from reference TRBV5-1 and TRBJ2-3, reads KAGVTQTPRYLIKTRGQQVTLSCSPISGHRSVSWYQQTPGQGLQFLFEYFSETQRNKGNFPGRFSGRQFSNSRSEMNVSTLELGDSALYLCASSSGTGGTDTQYFGPGTRLTVL.

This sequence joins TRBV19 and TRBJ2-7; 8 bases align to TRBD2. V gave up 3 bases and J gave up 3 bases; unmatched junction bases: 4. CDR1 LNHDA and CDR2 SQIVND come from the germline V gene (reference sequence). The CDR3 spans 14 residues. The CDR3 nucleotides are TGTGCCAGTAGTATGGGACTAGGGGGCTACGAGCAGTACTTC. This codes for CASSMGLGGYEQYF.

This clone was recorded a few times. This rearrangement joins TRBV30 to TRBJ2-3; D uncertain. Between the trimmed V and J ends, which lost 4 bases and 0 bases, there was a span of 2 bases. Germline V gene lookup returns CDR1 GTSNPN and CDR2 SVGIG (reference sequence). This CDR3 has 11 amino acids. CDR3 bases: TGTGCCTGGACTAGCACAGATACGCAGTATTTT. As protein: CAWTSTDTQYF.